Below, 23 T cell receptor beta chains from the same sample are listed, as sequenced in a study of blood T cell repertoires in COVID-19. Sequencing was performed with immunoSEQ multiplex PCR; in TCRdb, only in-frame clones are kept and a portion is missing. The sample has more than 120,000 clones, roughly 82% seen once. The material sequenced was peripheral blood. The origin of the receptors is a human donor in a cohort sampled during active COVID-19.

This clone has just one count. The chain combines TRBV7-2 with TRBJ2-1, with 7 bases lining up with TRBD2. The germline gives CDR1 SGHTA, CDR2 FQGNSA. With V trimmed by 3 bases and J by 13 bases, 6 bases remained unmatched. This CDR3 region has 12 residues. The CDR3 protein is CASSLSGGDQFF. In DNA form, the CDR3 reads TGTGCCAGCAGCTTGAGTGGGGGGGATCAGTTCTTC.

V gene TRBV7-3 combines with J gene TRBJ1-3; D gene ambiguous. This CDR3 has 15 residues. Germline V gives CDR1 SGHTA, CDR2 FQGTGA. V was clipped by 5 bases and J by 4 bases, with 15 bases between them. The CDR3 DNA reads TGTGCCAGCAGCCCCGTTGGAGGGTCCGGAAACACCATATATTTT. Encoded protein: CASSPVGGSGNTIYF. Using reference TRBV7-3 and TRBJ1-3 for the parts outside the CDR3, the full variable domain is GAGVSQTPSNKVTEKGKYVELRCDPISGHTALYWYRQSLGQGPEFLIYFQGTGAADDSGLPNDRFFAVRPEGSVSTLKIQRTERGDSAVYLCASSPVGGSGNTIYFGEGSWLTVV.

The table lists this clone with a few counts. DNA for the CDR3: TGTGCCAGCAGCTGGGACAGGGGGGGCAATCAGCCCCAGCATTTT. Its protein product is CASSWDRGGNQPQHF. The rearrangement joins TRBV6-2 or TRBV6-3 to TRBJ1-5, with 11 bases matching TRBD1. Germline lookup yields CDR1 MNHEY and CDR2 SVGEGT. The CDR3 extends over 15 amino acids. The V and J ends lost 6 bases and 2 bases, in that order; junction bases with no gene match: 3.

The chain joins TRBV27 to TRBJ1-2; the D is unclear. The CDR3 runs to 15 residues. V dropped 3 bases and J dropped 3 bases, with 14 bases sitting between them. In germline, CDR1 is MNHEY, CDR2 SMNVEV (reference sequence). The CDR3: CASSFAGRRYYGYTF. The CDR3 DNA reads TGTGCCAGCAGTTTTGCGGGTAGAAGGTACTATGGCTACACCTTC.

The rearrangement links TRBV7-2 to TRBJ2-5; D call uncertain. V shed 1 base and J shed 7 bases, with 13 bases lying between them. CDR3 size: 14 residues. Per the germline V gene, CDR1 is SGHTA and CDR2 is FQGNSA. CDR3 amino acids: CASSLEPSARTQYF. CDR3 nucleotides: TGTGCCAGCAGCTTAGAACCTAGTGCTAGGACCCAGTACTTC.

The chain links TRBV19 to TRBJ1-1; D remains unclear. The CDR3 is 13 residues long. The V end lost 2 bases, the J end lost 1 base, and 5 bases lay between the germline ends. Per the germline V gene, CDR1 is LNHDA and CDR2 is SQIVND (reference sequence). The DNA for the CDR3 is TGTGCCAGTAGTATAATACAGAACACTGAAGCTTTCTTT. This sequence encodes CASSIIQNTEAFF.

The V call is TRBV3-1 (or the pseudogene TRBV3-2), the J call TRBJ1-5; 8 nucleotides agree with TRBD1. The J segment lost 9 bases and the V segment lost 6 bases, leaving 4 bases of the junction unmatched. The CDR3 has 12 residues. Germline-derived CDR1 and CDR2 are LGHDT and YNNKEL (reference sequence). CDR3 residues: CASSSGGRPQHF. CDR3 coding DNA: TGTGCCAGCAGTTCAGGGGGCAGGCCCCAGCATTTT.

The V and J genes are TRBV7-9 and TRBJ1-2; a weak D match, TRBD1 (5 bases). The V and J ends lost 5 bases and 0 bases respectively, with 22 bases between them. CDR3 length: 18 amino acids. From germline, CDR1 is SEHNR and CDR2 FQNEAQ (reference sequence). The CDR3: CASSPATVPFAANYGYTF. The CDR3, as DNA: TGTGCCAGCAGCCCAGCGACAGTCCCTTTTGCCGCTAACTATGGCTACACCTTC.

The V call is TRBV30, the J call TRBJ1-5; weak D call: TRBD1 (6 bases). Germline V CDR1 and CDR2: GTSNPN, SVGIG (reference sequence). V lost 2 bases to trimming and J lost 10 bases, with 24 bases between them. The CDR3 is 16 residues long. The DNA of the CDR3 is TGTGCCTGGAGTAAGGCAGGGGAGGGGGTAGCGAAACCCCAGCATTTT. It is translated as CAWSKAGEGVAKPQHF. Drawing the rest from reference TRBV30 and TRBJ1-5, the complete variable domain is SQTIHQWPATLVQPVGSPLSLECTVEGTSNPNLYWYRQAAGRGLQLLFYSVGIGQISSEVPQNLSASRPQDRQFILSSKKLLLSDSGFYLCAWSKAGEGVAKPQHFGDGTRLSIL.

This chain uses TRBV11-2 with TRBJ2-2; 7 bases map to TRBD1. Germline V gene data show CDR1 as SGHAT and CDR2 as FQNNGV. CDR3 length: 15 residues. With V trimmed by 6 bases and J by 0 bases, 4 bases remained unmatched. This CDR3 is CASRPTGANTGELFF. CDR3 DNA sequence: TGTGCCAGCAGACCTACAGGGGCGAACACCGGGGAGCTGTTTTTT.

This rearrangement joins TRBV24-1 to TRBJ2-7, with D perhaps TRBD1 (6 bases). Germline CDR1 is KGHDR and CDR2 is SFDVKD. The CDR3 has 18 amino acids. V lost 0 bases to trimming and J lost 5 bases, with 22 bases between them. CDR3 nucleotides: TGTGCCACCAGTGATTTGCATTCCGTAATTACAGGGATCCACGAGCAGTACGTC. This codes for CATSDLHSVITGIHEQYV.

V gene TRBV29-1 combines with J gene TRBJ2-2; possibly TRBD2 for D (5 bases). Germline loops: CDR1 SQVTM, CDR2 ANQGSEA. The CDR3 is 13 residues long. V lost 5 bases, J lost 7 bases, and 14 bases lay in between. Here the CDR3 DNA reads TGCAGCGTTCTTGGGAGTGATAGCGGGGAGCTGTTTTTT. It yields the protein CSVLGSDSGELFF.

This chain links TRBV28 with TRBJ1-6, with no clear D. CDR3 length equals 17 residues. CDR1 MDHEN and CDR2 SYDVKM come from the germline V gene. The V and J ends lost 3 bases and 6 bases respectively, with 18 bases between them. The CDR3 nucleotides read TGTGCCAGCAGTTTGAATCCCCAGCGGAGGGTTAATTCACCCCTCCACTTT. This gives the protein CASSLNPQRRVNSPLHF.

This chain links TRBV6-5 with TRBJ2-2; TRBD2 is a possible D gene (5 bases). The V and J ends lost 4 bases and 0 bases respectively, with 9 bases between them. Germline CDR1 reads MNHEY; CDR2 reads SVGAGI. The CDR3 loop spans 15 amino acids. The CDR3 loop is CASSSSGTNTGELFF. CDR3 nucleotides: TGTGCCAGCAGTTCGAGCGGAACGAACACCGGGGAGCTGTTTTTT.

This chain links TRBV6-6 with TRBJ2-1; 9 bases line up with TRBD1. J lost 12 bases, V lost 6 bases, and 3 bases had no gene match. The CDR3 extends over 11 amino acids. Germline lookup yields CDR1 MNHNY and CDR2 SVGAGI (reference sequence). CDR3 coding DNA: TGTGCCAGCAGCCTGGACAGGGGGCAGTTCTTC. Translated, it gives CASSLDRGQFF.

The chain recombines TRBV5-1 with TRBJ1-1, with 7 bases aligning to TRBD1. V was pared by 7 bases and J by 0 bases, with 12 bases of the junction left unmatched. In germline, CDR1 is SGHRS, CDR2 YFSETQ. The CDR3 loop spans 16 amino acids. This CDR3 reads CASQDRVPSMNTEAFF. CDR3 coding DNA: TGCGCCAGCCAAGACAGGGTACCGTCCATGAACACTGAAGCTTTCTTT.

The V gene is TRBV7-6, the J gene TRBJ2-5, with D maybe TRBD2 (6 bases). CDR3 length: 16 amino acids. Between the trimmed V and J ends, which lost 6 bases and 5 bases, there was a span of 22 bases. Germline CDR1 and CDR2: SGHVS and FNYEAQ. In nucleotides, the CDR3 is TGTGCCAGCAGTTCCCCGACTAGGGTAGGGAGGGAGACCCAGTACTTC. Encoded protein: CASSSPTRVGRETQYF.

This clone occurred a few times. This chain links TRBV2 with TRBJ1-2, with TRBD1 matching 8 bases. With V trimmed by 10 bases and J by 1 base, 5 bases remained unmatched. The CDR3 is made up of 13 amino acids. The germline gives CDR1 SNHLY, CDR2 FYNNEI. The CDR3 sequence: CANQGANNYGYTF. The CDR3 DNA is TGTGCCAATCAGGGGGCAAATAACTATGGCTACACCTTC.

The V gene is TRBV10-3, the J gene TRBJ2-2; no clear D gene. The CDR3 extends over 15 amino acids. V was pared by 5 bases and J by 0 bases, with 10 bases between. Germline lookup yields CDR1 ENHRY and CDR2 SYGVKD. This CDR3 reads CAISRDSPNTGELFF. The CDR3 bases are TGTGCCATCAGTCGAGACTCTCCGAACACCGGGGAGCTGTTTTTT.

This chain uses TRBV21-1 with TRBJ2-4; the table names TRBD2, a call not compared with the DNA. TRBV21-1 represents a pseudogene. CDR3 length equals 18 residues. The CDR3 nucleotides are TGTGCCAGCAGCAAATCAGGGGAGGGGAACAGGGCCAAAAACATTCAGTACTTC. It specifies CASSKSGEGNRAKNIQYF.

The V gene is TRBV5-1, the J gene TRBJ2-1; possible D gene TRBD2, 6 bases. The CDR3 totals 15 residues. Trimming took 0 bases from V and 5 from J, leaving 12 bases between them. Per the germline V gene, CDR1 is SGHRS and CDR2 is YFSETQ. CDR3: CASSLVIAANNEQFF. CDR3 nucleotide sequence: TGCGCCAGCAGCTTGGTGATAGCGGCTAACAATGAGCAGTTCTTC.

CDR3: CASSLDTGPQETQYF. The DNA for the CDR3 is TGTGCCAGCAGCTTAGACACAGGGCCACAAGAGACCCAGTACTTC. This chain connects TRBV7-9 to TRBJ2-5; tentatively, D is TRBD1 (6 bases). With 1 base removed from V and 2 bases from J, the gap between germline ends came to 11 bases. This CDR3 region has 15 residues. Germline V gene data show CDR1 as SEHNR and CDR2 as FQNEAQ (reference sequence). The whole variable domain, remainder taken from reference TRBV7-9 and TRBJ2-5, is DTGVSQNPRHKITKRGQNVTFRCDPISEHNRLYWYRQTLGQGPEFLTYFQNEAQLEKSRLLSDRFSAERPKGSFSTLEIQRTEQGDSAMYLCASSLDTGPQETQYFGPGTRLLVL.

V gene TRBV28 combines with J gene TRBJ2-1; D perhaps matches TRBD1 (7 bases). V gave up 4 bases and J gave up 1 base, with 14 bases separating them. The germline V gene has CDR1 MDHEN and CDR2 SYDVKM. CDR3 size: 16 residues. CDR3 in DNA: TGTGCCAGCAGTTCTCCGGCAGGGGGGTCCTACAATGAGCAGTTCTTC. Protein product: CASSSPAGGSYNEQFF.